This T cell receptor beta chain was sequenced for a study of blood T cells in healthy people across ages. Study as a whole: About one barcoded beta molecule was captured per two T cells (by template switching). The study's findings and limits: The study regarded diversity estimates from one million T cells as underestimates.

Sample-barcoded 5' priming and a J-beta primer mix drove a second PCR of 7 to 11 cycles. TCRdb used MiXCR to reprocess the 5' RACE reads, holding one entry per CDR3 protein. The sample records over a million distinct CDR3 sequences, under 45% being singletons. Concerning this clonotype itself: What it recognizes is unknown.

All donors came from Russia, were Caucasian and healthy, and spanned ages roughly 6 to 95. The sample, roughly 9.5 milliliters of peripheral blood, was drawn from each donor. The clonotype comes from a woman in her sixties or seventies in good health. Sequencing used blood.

CDR3 sequence (DNA): TGTGCCAGCAGAGTCACTGGTGGAACTAATGAAAAACTGTTTTTT. It yields the protein CASRVTGGTNEKLFF. The chain is built from TRBV2 and TRBJ1-4; no definite D call. CDR1 is SNHLY, CDR2 FYNNEI, per germline. There are 15 residues in the CDR3. Trimming pared 6 bases from V and 1 base from J, leaving 12 bases between.